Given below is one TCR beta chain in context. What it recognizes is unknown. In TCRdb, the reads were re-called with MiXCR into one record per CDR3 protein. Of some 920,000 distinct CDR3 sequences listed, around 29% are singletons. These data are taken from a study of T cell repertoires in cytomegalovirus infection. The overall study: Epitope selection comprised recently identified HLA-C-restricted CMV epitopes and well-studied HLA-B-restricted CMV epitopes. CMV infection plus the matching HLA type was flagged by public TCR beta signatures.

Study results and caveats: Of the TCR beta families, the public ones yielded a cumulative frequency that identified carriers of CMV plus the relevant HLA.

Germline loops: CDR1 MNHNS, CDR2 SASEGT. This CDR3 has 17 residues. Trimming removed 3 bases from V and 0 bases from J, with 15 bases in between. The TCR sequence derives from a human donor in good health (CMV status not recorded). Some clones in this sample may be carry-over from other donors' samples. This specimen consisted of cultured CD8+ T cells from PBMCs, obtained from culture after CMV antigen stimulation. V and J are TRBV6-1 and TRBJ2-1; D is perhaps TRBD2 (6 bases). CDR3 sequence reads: CASSDPAGRISYNEQFF. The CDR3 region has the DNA TGTGCCAGCAGTGACCCGGCGGGGCGGATCTCCTACAATGAGCAGTTCTTC.